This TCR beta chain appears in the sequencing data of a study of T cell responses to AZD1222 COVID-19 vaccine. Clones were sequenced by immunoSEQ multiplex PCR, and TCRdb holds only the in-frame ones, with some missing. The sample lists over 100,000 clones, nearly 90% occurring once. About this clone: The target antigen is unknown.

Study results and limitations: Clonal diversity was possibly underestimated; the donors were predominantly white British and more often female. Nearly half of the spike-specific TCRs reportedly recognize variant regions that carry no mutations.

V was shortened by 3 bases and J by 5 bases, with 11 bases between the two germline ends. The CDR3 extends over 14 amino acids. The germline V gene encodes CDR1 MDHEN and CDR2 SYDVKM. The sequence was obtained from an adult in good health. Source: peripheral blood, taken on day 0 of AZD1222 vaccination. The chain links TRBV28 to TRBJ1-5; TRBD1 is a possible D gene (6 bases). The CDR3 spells CASSFAGGDQPQHF. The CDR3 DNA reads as TGTGCCAGCAGTTTCGCTGGGGGCGATCAGCCCCAGCATTTT. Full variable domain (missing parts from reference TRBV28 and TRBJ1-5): DVKVTQSSRYLVKRTGEKVFLECVQDMDHENMFWYRQDPGLGLRLIYFSYDVKMKEKGDIPEGYSVSREKKERFSLILESASTNQTSMYLCASSFAGGDQPQHFGDGTRLSIL.